This TCR beta chain was sequenced for a study of shared clonotypes between healthy human individuals (TCRdb year 2020). Study-level background: The cohort comprised a couple of women and three men aged 18 to 49 years. To estimate repertoire size and how much clonotype sharing occurs between individuals, the study deeply sequenced the blood TCR repertoires of five healthy adults. To increase sequencing depth and limit assay-specific biases, TCR repertoire library preparation and sequencing were carried out by different laboratories using diverse techniques. Per donor, leukapheresis produced somewhere between about 0.9 and 9.5 billion PBMCs.

V was cut back by 6 bases and J by 6 bases, leaving a gap of 14 bases between them. The CDR3 runs 13 residues from the cysteine to the phenylalanine. Solely the CDR3 DNA is kept, with 39 bases framed from the first base. The germline V gene yields MNHNS for CDR1 and SASEGT for CDR2. In regard to this clone: The specificity of this receptor is unknown. No base-level quality is on record; no much larger clone is a single base apart.

Donors were healthy HIV-negative adults with no recently reported acute infections or vaccinations. Only Caucasian adults living in Nashville, Tennessee, USA were represented among the donors. For unsorted samples, about 85 million PBMCs were counted and genomic DNA was extracted with the QIAamp DNA Blood Mini kit. Blood was collected by leukapheresis, and PBMCs were isolated by Ficoll-Histopaque density gradient centrifugation and then cryopreserved in liquid nitrogen vapor phase. Using the deep immunoSEQ assay, multiplex PCR amplified TCR CDR3 regions from genomic DNA. For each cell subset, the extracted genomic DNA was distributed evenly across all wells of several immunoSEQ 96-well plates, and each plate served as one replicate. For unsorted PBMC, each replicate PCR was loaded with around 300 ng genomic DNA, equivalent to roughly 31,000 T cell genomes. Genomic DNA from unsorted PBMC was sequenced over ten immunoSEQ deep assay plates. Purified libraries were measured with a Qubit 3.0 fluorometer, size-checked on a Bioanalyzer 2100, and measured again with the KAPA Library Quantification kit. Each immunoSEQ 96-well plate was sequenced on its own single-read 150-cycle Illumina NextSeq 550 flow cell. The authors processed their data as follows. Because the immunoSEQ output included only junctional sequences and no quality scores, the filtering could not be the same as the filtering used for full-length reads. Sequences were annotated with PyIR, a Python wrapper for IgBLAST v1.9, and V/J genes and CDR3 were assigned using IMGT germline references. Reads were filtered out if the reads had weak V/J assignments (E-value above 1e-6), no CDR3, stop codons, out-of-frame junctions, or ambiguous translated residues. V3J clonotypes were defined by identical inferred V gene, J gene, and CDR3 amino acid sequence. Percentage overlap between repertoires was computed as shared unique clonotypes divided by the size of the smaller repertoire. Repertoire richness was assessed with RTK rarefaction, the Chao1 estimator, and Recon v2.1 estimates of unobserved clonotypes. The immuneACCESS repertoire file appears here via TCRdb, limited to in-frame rearrangements. These files lack a portion of the clones; in checked studies, under half of the deficit traces to unresolved V genes, and the cause of the others is not known. The D gene and trimming were derived from the DNA, and the V and J assignments and clone size from that table. The sample yields 450,000 to 500,000 clones; around 73% were counted once. The ten largest clones capture more than 10% of the sample.

Broad study findings and their caveats: Sampling was restricted to blood, and TCR repertoires in tissues likely differ from the TCR repertoires found in blood. The small number of donors limited the genetic and exposure-history diversity represented. Pairwise subsampling indicated that sequencing depth was expected to affect the degree of clonotype sharing among donors.

This receptor chain uses TRBV6-1 and TRBJ1-1; a tentative D match to TRBD1 spans 5 bases. This sequence originates from a woman in her forties in good health. Some clones in this sample may be carry-over from other donors' samples. The sample comprised PBMCs. The DNA is TGTGCCAGCAGCGGGACGATAATCTCTGAAGCTTTCTTT. Its translation reads: CASSGTIISEAFF.